This record concerns one TCR beta chain sequence. It has no known antigen specificity. It has no much larger one-base neighbor in the sample; base qualities were not kept. TCRbeta CDR3 regions were amplified from genomic DNA using the immunoSEQ Assay, a bias-controlled multiplex PCR. Under the source paper's analysis protocol: Nucleated cell counts per sample were estimated from amplification of reference gene primers within the assay. To quantify the absolute abundance of each unique TCRbeta CDR3 rearrangement, sequence reads were collapsed and filtered. Productive Simpson clonality was computed per sample as the square root of Simpson's diversity index over productive rearrangements. In TCRdb, the immuneACCESS table is reduced to in-frame sequences with V and J assigned. These tables do not hold every clone; where another copy was compared, an unresolved V gene accounts for under half, and the others remain unexplained. For V, J and clone size, that table is used; D and trimming come from the DNA. The sample profile shows around 25,000 clones; about nine tenths of them were found once. About a fifth of the sample goes to the ten largest clones.

The collaborating institutions used their own protocols to collect whole blood in K2EDTA tubes. For TCRbeta analysis, collaborators shipped samples as frozen whole blood, isolated PBMCs, or DNA extracted from either of those sample types. Reading the germline V gene gives CDR1 SGHAT and CDR2 FQNNGV. The CDR3, from cysteine to phenylalanine, totals 16 residues. This entry keeps only the CDR3 DNA: 48 bases, framed from base 1. After removal of 1 base from V and 0 bases from J, the junction retains 4 bases not matched to a gene. This entry comes from a study of blood T cell repertoires in COVID-19 (dated by TCRdb to the early 2020s). A note on the overall study: The collaborator samples originated in the United States, Italy and Spain and spanned the acute and convalescent phases of COVID-19. The material from the prospective study consisted of cDNA or gDNA derived from T cells, B-cell-depleted T cells, or PBMCs. Subjects who had been exposed to COVID-19, were actively infected with it, or had recovered from it provided the deeply sampled blood TCRbeta repertoires that made up the dataset. The repertoires were made available in a free public database intended to serve as a resource for research on the immune response to SARS-CoV-2. The samples were drawn from the first 160 participants of the ongoing ImmuneRACE study and from over 950 subjects provided by 6 global collaborators. Nearly every sample came with metadata listing a de-identified subject ID, COVID-19 status, age in years and sex. Where available, HLA class I and class II types were obtained from metadata supplied by the sample provider rather than from assay-based typing.

Results the study describes overall, beyond this receptor: How much clinical and demographic metadata was included differed by source and by participant, and the metadata was provided uncurated.

The sequencing input was peripheral blood. This receptor was identified in a woman aged 80 or over with acute or convalescent COVID-19. The rearrangement joined TRBV11-2 to TRBJ1-1; a stretch of 8 junction bases matches TRBD1. The CDR3 region: CASSLAYRGLNTEAFF. The DNA sequence reads TGTGCCAGCAGCTTAGCTTACAGGGGGTTGAACACTGAAGCTTTCTTT.